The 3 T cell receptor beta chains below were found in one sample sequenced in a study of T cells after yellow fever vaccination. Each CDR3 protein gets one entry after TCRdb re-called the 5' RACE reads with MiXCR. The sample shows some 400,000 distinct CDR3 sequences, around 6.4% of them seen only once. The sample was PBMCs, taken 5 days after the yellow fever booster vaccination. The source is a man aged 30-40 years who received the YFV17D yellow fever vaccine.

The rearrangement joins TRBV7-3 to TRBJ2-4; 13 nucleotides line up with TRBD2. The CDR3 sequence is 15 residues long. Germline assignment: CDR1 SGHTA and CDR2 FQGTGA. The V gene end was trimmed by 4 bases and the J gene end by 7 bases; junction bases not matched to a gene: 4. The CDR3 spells CASSSGLAGDNIQYF. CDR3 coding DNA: TGTGCCAGCAGCTCCGGACTAGCGGGAGATAACATTCAGTACTTC.

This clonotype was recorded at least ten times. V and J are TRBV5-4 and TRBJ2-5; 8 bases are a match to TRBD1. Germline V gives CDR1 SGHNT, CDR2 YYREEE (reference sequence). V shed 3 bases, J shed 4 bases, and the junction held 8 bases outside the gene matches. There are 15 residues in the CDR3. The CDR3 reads CASSSRQGRGETQYF. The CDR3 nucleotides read TGTGCCAGCAGCTCCAGACAGGGGCGAGGAGAGACCCAGTACTTC.

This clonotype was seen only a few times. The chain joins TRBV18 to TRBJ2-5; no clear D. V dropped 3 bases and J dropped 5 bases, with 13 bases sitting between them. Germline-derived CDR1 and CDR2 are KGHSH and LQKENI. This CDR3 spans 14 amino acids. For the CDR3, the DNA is TGTGCCAGCTCACCTAATTTCGGATCGGAGACCCAGTACTTC. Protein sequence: CASSPNFGSETQYF.